These 32 T cell receptor beta chains originate from one sample sequenced in a study of cytomegalovirus exposure and HLA in healthy donors. PCR amplification relied on 60 Vbeta primers (plus 13 Jbeta primers). Generated by immunoSEQ multiplex PCR, the TCRdb table keeps only in-frame clones and is missing some. The sample carries 150,000 or so clones, around 80% recorded once. The sequenced material came from PBMCs. Source of these receptors: a female donor in good health and CMV-seronegative.

This clone came up once. The rearrangement uses TRBV7-9 and TRBJ2-2; D remains ambiguous. The germline V and J ends were trimmed by 5 bases and 2 bases, with 12 bases remaining between them. Germline values: CDR1 SEHNR, CDR2 FQNEAQ (reference sequence). The CDR3 runs 15 residues. This CDR3 is CASSLRTDNTGELFF. CDR3 nucleotide sequence: TGTGCCAGCAGCCTCAGAACAGATAACACCGGGGAGCTGTTTTTT.

This chain uses TRBV7-9 with TRBJ2-7; D might be TRBD1 (7 bases). Trimming took 2 bases from V and 5 from J, leaving 25 bases between them. This CDR3 has 18 amino acids. Looked up from germline, CDR1 is SEHNR and CDR2 is FQNEAQ (reference sequence). CDR3 amino acids: CASSLRGGPGRVGNEQYF. Written as DNA, the CDR3 is TGTGCCAGCAGCTTAAGAGGGGGCCCCGGGAGAGTTGGCAACGAGCAGTACTTC. The variable domain in full, with the rest retrieved from reference TRBV7-9 and TRBJ2-7, is DTGVSQNPRHKITKRGQNVTFRCDPISEHNRLYWYRQTLGQGPEFLTYFQNEAQLEKSRLLSDRFSAERPKGSFSTLEIQRTEQGDSAMYLCASSLRGGPGRVGNEQYFGPGTRLTVT.

This chain joins TRBV9 and TRBJ2-7, with 7 bases matching TRBD2. The V gene's germline CDR1 is SGDLS and CDR2 YYNGEE. The CDR3 covers 14 residues. V dropped 2 bases and J dropped 0; count of bases not matched to a gene: 2. The CDR3: CASSVGGVSYEQYF. For the CDR3, the DNA is TGTGCCAGCAGCGTGGGGGGGGTCTCCTACGAGCAGTACTTC.

J is TRBJ2-7 and V is TRBV5-1, with TRBD2 matching 10 bases. Germline lookup yields CDR1 SGHRS and CDR2 YFSETQ. The CDR3 runs 16 residues. Losses at the gene ends were 0 bases for V and 0 bases for J; bases not matched to a gene: 3. The chain's CDR3 is CASSLAASGGSYEQYF. Written as DNA, the CDR3 is TGCGCCAGCAGCTTGGCGGCTAGCGGGGGCTCCTACGAGCAGTACTTC.

This clone was counted once. The chain uses TRBV28 and TRBJ2-5, with 11 bases fitting TRBD2. Germline trimming cut 8 bases from V and 1 base from J; bases unmatched to any gene: 15. CDR1 is MDHEN and CDR2 is SYDVKM in the germline V gene. The CDR3 spans 18 residues. CDR3 protein: CASQPTLLTSGVQETQYF. The CDR3 DNA reads as TGTGCCAGCCAGCCTACCTTATTGACTAGCGGGGTCCAAGAGACCCAGTACTTC.

The genes are TRBV5-1 and TRBJ2-1, with D uncertain. CDR1 is SGHRS and CDR2 is YFSETQ in the germline V gene. The V and J ends lost 6 bases and 5 bases respectively, with 18 bases between them. CDR3 size: 15 residues. CDR3 protein: CASTPSVSPNNEQFF. CDR3 nucleotides: TGCGCCAGCACCCCTTCCGTTAGTCCCAACAATGAGCAGTTCTTC.

V and J are TRBV18 and TRBJ2-5; D might be TRBD2 (6 bases). Germline assignment: CDR1 KGHSH and CDR2 LQKENI. The CDR3 has 14 amino acids. V lost 5 bases and J 4 bases, leaving 14 bases between the germline ends. The CDR3 region has the DNA TGTGCCAGCTCATCCAGGCGGGGAGGAGAGACCCAGTACTTC. Protein: CASSSRRGGETQYF. The full variable domain, its missing parts supplied by reference TRBV18 and TRBJ2-5, is NAGVMQNPRHLVRRRGQEARLRCSPMKGHSHVYWYRQLPEEGLKFMVYLQKENIIDESGMPKERFSAEFPKEGPSILRIQQVVRGDSAAYFCASSSRRGGETQYFGPGTRLLVL.

The rearrangement uses TRBV19 and TRBJ1-1, with 8 bases lining up with TRBD1. V lost 7 bases to trimming and J lost 3 bases; unmatched junction nucleotides: 4. This CDR3 spans 13 amino acids. Germline CDR1 LNHDA, CDR2 SQIVND (reference sequence). The CDR3 nucleotides read TGTGCCAGTACCCTGACAGGGGACACTGAAGCTTTCTTT. It is translated as CASTLTGDTEAFF. Using reference TRBV19 and TRBJ1-1 for the parts outside the CDR3, the full variable domain is DGGITQSPKYLFRKEGQNVTLSCEQNLNHDAMYWYRQDPGQGLRLIYYSQIVNDFQKGDIAEGYSVSREKKESFPLTVTSAQKNPTAFYLCASTLTGDTEAFFGQGTRLTVV.

This chain links TRBV28 with TRBJ1-4, with 12 bases identical to TRBD1. The CDR3 consists of 15 residues. V lost 4 bases to trimming and J lost 7 bases; unmatched junction nucleotides: 4. Germline V CDR1 and CDR2: MDHEN, SYDVKM. The CDR3 DNA follows: TGTGCCAGCAGTTCCCGGGACAGGGGGCCTGAAAAACTGTTTTTT. Translation gives CASSSRDRGPEKLFF.

This rearrangement joins TRBV7-9 to TRBJ2-1; TRBD1 is a possible D gene (6 bases). Trimming stripped 7 bases from V and 8 bases from J, with 18 bases between. Germline CDR1 and CDR2: SEHNR and FQNEAQ (reference sequence). The CDR3 is made up of 14 amino acids. The CDR3 coding sequence is TGTGCCAGCAAAAATAGCTGGGGGCGCGATGAGCAGTTCTTC. Residues: CASKNSWGRDEQFF.

The rearrangement uses TRBV9 and TRBJ2-1; 7 positions agree with TRBD2. Trimming removed 4 bases from V and 2 bases from J; junction bases left unmatched: 6. This CDR3 has 15 residues. Germline V lookup: CDR1 SGDLS, CDR2 YYNGEE. As DNA, the CDR3 is TGTGCCAGCAGCCATTCCCGGGGGGCCTACAATGAGCAGTTCTTC. Translating gives CASSHSRGAYNEQFF.

This clone has only a few counts. The chain employs TRBV7-9 and TRBJ1-3; D ambiguous. V was shortened by 1 base and J by 0 bases, with 7 bases between the two germline ends. The CDR3 has 15 amino acids. Germline CDR1 and CDR2: SEHNR and FQNEAQ (reference sequence). The CDR3 region has the DNA TGTGCCAGCAGCTTAGTTGGCTCCTCTGGAAACACCATATATTTT. Amino acids: CASSLVGSSGNTIYF.

This chain joins TRBV5-5 and TRBJ2-7; TRBD1 agrees at 10 bases. The V gene end was trimmed by 5 bases and the J gene end by 5 bases; junction bases not matched to a gene: 13. There are 16 residues in the CDR3. The germline V gene encodes CDR1 SGHKS and CDR2 YYEKEE (reference sequence). For the CDR3, the DNA is TGTGCCAGCAGACTGGAACCGGGACAGGGGATCCACGAGCAGTACTTC. As protein: CASRLEPGQGIHEQYF.

This clone was observed once. The J gene is TRBJ2-7, the V gene TRBV4-1, with D perhaps TRBD1 (5 bases). Trimming removed 1 base at V and 6 bases at J, with 16 bases between. Germline V lookup: CDR1 MGHRA, CDR2 YSYEKL. This CDR3 is 15 amino acids long. CDR3 coding DNA: TGCGCCAGCAGCCAAGTGCCAGGGTCCCGGGTCGAGCAGTACTTC. It translates to CASSQVPGSRVEQYF.

The chain has TRBV5-8 and TRBJ2-5; 13 bases agree with TRBD2. Germline V gives CDR1 SGHTS, CDR2 YDEGEE. There are 16 residues in the CDR3. Trimming removed 4 bases from V and 11 bases from J; junction bases left unmatched: 14. The CDR3 bases are TGTGCCAGCAGCCAAGGACTAGCGGGGGTTCCGGGGGAGCAGTACTTC. Its translation is CASSQGLAGVPGEQYF.

This rearrangement joins TRBV27 to TRBJ2-7, with D possibly matching TRBD2 (7 bases). The germline V gene has CDR1 MNHEY and CDR2 SMNVEV (reference sequence). Trimming took 5 bases from V and 2 from J, leaving 22 bases between them. The CDR3 length is 17 residues. CDR3 loop: CASSLIAEGGRAYEQYF. Written as DNA, the CDR3 is TGTGCCAGCAGTCTCATCGCTGAGGGGGGGAGGGCCTACGAGCAGTACTTC.

The V call is TRBV6-5, the J call TRBJ1-4, with D hard to call. The V gene's germline CDR1 is MNHEY and CDR2 SVGAGI. This CDR3 is built from 13 residues. V lost 6 bases and J lost 5, with 10 bases in between. DNA for the CDR3: TGTGCCAGCAGCCGAAGAGCAAATGAAAAACTGTTTTTT. Its translation is CASSRRANEKLFF.

V usage is TRBV10-1 and J usage is TRBJ1-1; 7 nucleotides agree with TRBD1. CDR3 length: 18 amino acids. CDR1 is WNHNN, CDR2 SYGVQD, per germline (reference sequence). V was pared by 0 bases and J by 0 bases, with 10 bases of the junction left unmatched. This CDR3 reads CASSESARGSTMNTEAFF. In DNA form, the CDR3 reads TGCGCCAGCAGTGAGTCAGCCAGGGGGTCAACTATGAACACTGAAGCTTTCTTT.

This chain uses TRBV13 with TRBJ2-7; 9 bases are a match to TRBD1. The CDR3 loop spans 16 amino acids. V was clipped by 5 bases and J by 4 bases; unmatched bases: 12. CDR1 is PRHDT and CDR2 is FYEKMQ in the germline V gene (reference sequence). CDR3 in amino acids: CASSPGPGQGAYEQYF. For the CDR3, the DNA is TGTGCCAGCAGCCCCGGACCGGGACAGGGTGCTTACGAGCAGTACTTC.

The V gene is TRBV13, the J gene TRBJ2-1, with TRBD2 matching 8 bases. V was pared by 8 bases and J by 2 bases, with 11 bases of the junction left unmatched. The CDR3 has 16 amino acids. Germline V gene data show CDR1 as PRHDT and CDR2 as FYEKMQ (reference sequence). The CDR3 DNA reads TGTGCCAGCTCCCCCGGGGGACTAGGGCCCTACAATGAGCAGTTCTTC. It specifies CASSPGGLGPYNEQFF.

A few counts support this clone. This chain joins TRBV7-2 and TRBJ1-6; TRBD1 might be the D (5 bases). The V and J ends lost 2 bases and 9 bases respectively, with 17 bases between them. This CDR3 has 16 amino acids. Germline lookup yields CDR1 SGHTA and CDR2 FQGNSA. The CDR3 here is CASSLSPPLGGSPLHF. The CDR3, as DNA: TGTGCCAGCAGCTTATCACCCCCCCTCGGGGGTTCACCCCTCCACTTT.

The chain employs TRBV27 and TRBJ1-1; TRBD1 matches at 7 bases. There are 13 residues in the CDR3. Per the germline V gene, CDR1 is MNHEY and CDR2 is SMNVEV (reference sequence). J gave up 8 bases and V 6 bases, and 9 bases lay outside the gene matches. This chain's CDR3 is CASRQTGVREAFF. CDR3 DNA: TGTGCCAGCAGGCAAACAGGGGTAAGAGAAGCTTTCTTT.

This rearrangement joins TRBV9 to TRBJ2-5, with 14 bases matching TRBD2. The DNA end lines up better with TRBJ2-7; the J call may be wrong. This CDR3 comprises 16 residues. CDR1 is SGDLS and CDR2 is YYNGEE in the germline V gene. CDR3 DNA: TGTGCCAGCAGCGTAGGACTAGCGGGGGGGACCTACGAGCAGTACTTC. Protein sequence: CASSVGLAGGTYEQYF.

The chain uses TRBV14 and TRBJ2-2, with TRBD2 identical over 13 bases. Trimming took 3 bases from V and 5 from J; bases not matched to a gene: 3. CDR3 length: 16 amino acids. Per germline, CDR1 SGHDN and CDR2 FVKESK. Written as DNA, the CDR3 is TGTGCCAGCAGCCAGGGACTAGCGGGACGTACCGGGGAGCTGTTTTTT. Amino acid sequence: CASSQGLAGRTGELFF.

This clone appeared a single time. The chain has TRBV5-4 and TRBJ2-5; TRBD1 might be the D (6 bases). The germline CDR1 and CDR2 sequences are SGHNT and YYREEE (reference sequence). V was shortened by 4 bases and J by 5 bases, with 12 bases between the two germline ends. There are 13 residues in the CDR3. The CDR3 is CASSLHREETQYF. CDR3 coding DNA: TGTGCCAGCAGCCTCCACAGGGAGGAGACCCAGTACTTC.

This rearrangement joins TRBV2 to TRBJ2-7; TRBD1 matches 10 bases. Germline V gene data show CDR1 as SNHLY and CDR2 as FYNNEI. CDR3 length equals 16 residues. J lost 4 bases, V lost 4 bases, and 10 bases had no gene match. The CDR3 nucleotides read TGTGCCAGCAGTGGGGGGACAGGGGTAAACCATTACGAGCAGTACTTC. Translation: CASSGGTGVNHYEQYF.

This clone has a handful of counts. The chain employs TRBV27 and TRBJ2-1, with 7 bases that match TRBD2. This CDR3 is 13 amino acids long. The V segment lost 2 bases and the J segment 9 bases; nucleotides outside the gene matches: 4. Germline V gene lookup returns CDR1 MNHEY and CDR2 SMNVEV (reference sequence). The CDR3 coding sequence is TGTGCCAGCAGTTTACGGGACTATGGTGAGCAGTTCTTC. Amino acid sequence: CASSLRDYGEQFF.

This chain connects TRBV6-4 to TRBJ2-6; TRBD2 matches 11 bases. This CDR3 is built from 17 residues. The germline V gene has CDR1 MRHNA and CDR2 SNTAGT. V trimming: 3 bases; J trimming: 2 bases; junction bases outside the gene matches: 3. The DNA of the CDR3 is TGTGCCAGCAGTGATTCTAGCGGGGGGACTGGGGCCAACGTCCTGACTTTC. This sequence encodes CASSDSSGGTGANVLTF.

J is TRBJ2-1 and V is TRBV5-1; 7 bases are a match to TRBD1. The CDR3 is 14 amino acids. In germline, CDR1 is SGHRS, CDR2 YFSETQ. V shed 0 bases, J shed 4 bases, and the junction held 1 base outside the gene matches. CDR3 nucleotide sequence: TGCGCCAGCAGCTTGGGGACAGGTTACAATGAGCAGTTCTTC. It codes for CASSLGTGYNEQFF.

CDR3: CASSPPGHLNTEAFF. The CDR3 coding sequence is TGTGCCAGTAGTCCACCGGGTCATTTGAACACTGAAGCTTTCTTT. V usage is TRBV19 and J usage is TRBJ1-1; D not resolved. The CDR3 contains 15 residues. V was pared by 5 bases and J by 0 bases, with 13 bases between. CDR1 and CDR2 (germline): LNHDA, SQIVND (reference sequence).

The rearrangement links TRBV11-2 to TRBJ2-7; the match to TRBD2 covers 10 bases. This CDR3 is 16 amino acids long. Germline lookup yields CDR1 SGHAT and CDR2 FQNNGV. The ends lost 1 base at V and 3 bases at J; junction bases unmatched: 6. The CDR3 sequence is CASSLAALAGDYEQYF. The CDR3 DNA follows: TGTGCCAGCAGCTTAGCCGCCCTAGCGGGAGACTACGAGCAGTACTTC.

This clone was seen only a few times. As DNA, the CDR3 is TGTGCCAGTAGTATCGACCAAGAGACCCAGTACTTC. It yields the protein CASSIDQETQYF. The chain recombines TRBV19 with TRBJ2-5, with D unresolved. The V and J ends lost 3 bases and 0 bases respectively, with 2 bases between them. Germline CDR1 is LNHDA and CDR2 is SQIVND (reference sequence). CDR3 length: 12 residues.